Following are 18 T cell receptor beta chains from one sample sequenced in a study of T cells in Graves' hyperthyroidism and ophthalmopathy. Amplification of TCR beta CDR3 regions used RNA as the template. In the first-round RT-PCR of the TCR CDR3, the HTBI primer set was used. One entry per CDR3 protein, called by TCRdb with MiXCR from the multiplex PCR reads. The sample has 350,000 to 400,000 distinct CDR3 sequences; approximately 13% are singletons. The sample was blood. All receptors come from a woman in her sixties with Graves' hyperthyroidism.

This clonotype was seen ten or more times. The V call is TRBV20-1, the J call TRBJ1-1; 11 bases fit TRBD1. Trimming at V came to 5 bases and at J to 8 bases, leaving 7 bases not matched to a gene. The germline V gene encodes CDR1 DFQATT and CDR2 SNEGSKA (reference sequence). There are 13 residues in the CDR3. CDR3 loop: CSASGTGGEEAFF. In nucleotides, the CDR3 is TGCAGTGCTTCCGGGACAGGGGGTGAGGAAGCTTTCTTT.

The chain carries TRBV19 and TRBJ1-3, with D uncertain. V lost 5 bases and J lost 2, with 7 bases in between. CDR1 is LNHDA and CDR2 is SQIVND in the germline V gene (reference sequence). The CDR3 spans 13 residues. The CDR3 DNA sequence: TGTGCCAGTAGTCTGGGAGCTGGAAACACCATATATTTT. Protein: CASSLGAGNTIYF.

This clonotype was detected many times. The chain links TRBV5-1 to TRBJ2-5, with TRBD2 identical over 9 bases. The CDR3 has 16 residues. With 4 bases clipped from V and 4 bases from J, the junction kept 11 bases outside the gene matches. CDR1 is SGHRS and CDR2 is YFSETQ in the germline V gene. This CDR3 reads CASSRLLAGGGETQYF. The CDR3 nucleotides are TGCGCCAGCAGCAGACTGCTCGCGGGAGGGGGAGAGACCCAGTACTTC.

This clonotype was counted at least ten times. The V and J genes are TRBV6-2 or TRBV6-3 and TRBJ1-4; 8 bases line up with TRBD1. The CDR3 consists of 17 residues. V lost 4 bases and J lost 0; bases outside the gene matches: 7. Per germline, CDR1 MNHEY and CDR2 SVGEGT. CDR3 residues: CASSLRTGLATNEKLFF. Written as DNA, the CDR3 is TGTGCCAGCAGTTTACGGACAGGGCTTGCAACTAATGAAAAACTGTTTTTT.

This rearrangement joins TRBV20-1 to TRBJ1-2, with D possibly matching TRBD1 (6 bases). Germline CDR1 DFQATT, CDR2 SNEGSKA (reference sequence). Between the trimmed V and J ends, which lost 0 bases and 7 bases, there was a span of 15 bases. This CDR3 contains 14 residues. In nucleotides, the CDR3 is TGCAGTGCTAGAGATCGGACTACAGGGAGTGGCTACACCTTC. This encodes CSARDRTTGSGYTF.

Many counts were recorded for this clonotype. The rearrangement joins TRBV5-1 to TRBJ2-1, with a weak D call TRBD2 (5 bases). The CDR3 runs to 14 residues. V gave up 4 bases and J gave up 0 bases, with 8 bases separating them. Looked up from germline, CDR1 is SGHRS and CDR2 is YFSETQ. The CDR3 sequence: CASSRTASYNEQFF. CDR3 nucleotide sequence: TGCGCCAGCAGCAGGACTGCCTCCTACAATGAGCAGTTCTTC. Full variable domain (missing parts from reference TRBV5-1 and TRBJ2-1): KAGVTQTPRYLIKTRGQQVTLSCSPISGHRSVSWYQQTPGQGLQFLFEYFSETQRNKGNFPGRFSGRQFSNSRSEMNVSTLELGDSALYLCASSRTASYNEQFFGPGTRLTVL.

This clonotype was recorded at least ten times. The V call is TRBV12-3 or TRBV12-4, the J call TRBJ1-5; tentatively, D is TRBD1 (6 bases). The V gene lost 4 bases and the J gene lost 9 bases, with 25 bases spanning the gap. The CDR3 is 17 residues long. The CDR3 nucleotides read TGTGCCAGCAGTTGGGGGACACGCCGTTTCTGGTCGGGGCCCCAGCATTTT. Translation gives CASSWGTRRFWSGPQHF.

The gene calls are TRBV6-1 and TRBJ1-4; TRBD1 is a possible D gene (6 bases). The CDR3 covers 16 residues. CDR1 is MNHNS, CDR2 SASEGT, per germline. Trimming cost V 4 bases and J 0 bases, with 12 bases left between them. CDR3 protein: CASSASTGSTNEKLFF. The CDR3 region has the DNA TGTGCCAGCAGTGCTTCCACAGGGTCAACTAATGAAAAACTGTTTTTT.

This clonotype was recorded at least ten times. The genes are TRBV12-3 or TRBV12-4 and TRBJ2-7; 8 bases are a match to TRBD2. V dropped 3 bases and J dropped 5; count of bases not matched to a gene: 6. The CDR3 length is 14 residues. DNA of the CDR3: TGTGCCAGCAGTTTCAGGAGGCGGGGGGACGAGCAGTACTTC. As protein: CASSFRRRGDEQYF.

This clonotype was seen ten or more times. The CDR3 DNA is TGTGCCAGCAGCCGGGACAACCTTAACTATGGCTACACCTTC. This gives the protein CASSRDNLNYGYTF. The V and J genes are TRBV7-9 and TRBJ1-2; D perhaps matches TRBD1 (6 bases). Looked up from germline, CDR1 is SEHNR and CDR2 is FQNEAQ (reference sequence). V was shortened by 5 bases and J by 1 base, with 11 bases between the two germline ends. This CDR3 comprises 14 residues.

This clonotype showed up many times. This chain connects TRBV28 to TRBJ1-5; D unresolved. The V end lost 5 bases, the J end lost 4 bases, and 9 bases lay between the germline ends. Germline V lookup: CDR1 MDHEN, CDR2 SYDVKM. There are 13 residues in the CDR3. The CDR3 sequence is CASSASGNQPQHF. The CDR3 DNA reads TGTGCCAGCAGTGCCTCGGGTAATCAGCCCCAGCATTTT. Combining the CDR3 with reference TRBV28 and TRBJ1-5 gives the whole variable domain DVKVTQSSRYLVKRTGEKVFLECVQDMDHENMFWYRQDPGLGLRLIYFSYDVKMKEKGDIPEGYSVSREKKERFSLILESASTNQTSMYLCASSASGNQPQHFGDGTRLSIL.

In this sample, this clonotype turned up many times. This chain joins TRBV5-1 and TRBJ2-1, with 9 nucleotides matching TRBD2. The junction had 11 bases not matched to a gene; V was cut back by 1 base and J by 6 bases. CDR1 and CDR2 from the germline V gene are SGHRS and YFSETQ. This CDR3 comprises 17 residues. The CDR3 nucleotides read TGCGCCAGCAGCTTGTTGGTTAGTAGCGGGAGTTCCAATGAGCAGTTCTTC. As protein: CASSLLVSSGSSNEQFF.

The rearrangement links TRBV2 to TRBJ1-2; possibly TRBD1 for D (5 bases). The V gene's germline CDR1 is SNHLY and CDR2 FYNNEI. V was cut by 3 bases and J by 2 bases, with 10 bases left in between. The CDR3 runs to 14 residues. The CDR3 sequence: CASSEGDLNYGYTF. CDR3 sequence (DNA): TGTGCCAGCAGTGAGGGGGACCTAAACTATGGCTACACCTTC.

This chain connects TRBV25-1 to TRBJ1-1; tentative D call: TRBD1 (6 bases). The CDR3 runs to 15 residues. Germline loops: CDR1 MGHDK, CDR2 SYGVNS. V was pared by 1 base and J by 5 bases, with 14 bases between. The CDR3 sequence: CASSESLQGGTEAFF. CDR3 in DNA: TGTGCCAGCAGTGAATCGTTACAGGGCGGGACTGAAGCTTTCTTT. Filled out from reference TRBV25-1 and TRBJ1-1, the complete variable domain reads EADIYQTPRYLVIGTGKKITLECSQTMGHDKMYWYQQDPGMELHLIHYSYGVNSTEKGDLSSESTVSRIRTEHFPLTLESARPSHTSQYLCASSESLQGGTEAFFGQGTRLTVV.

This clonotype was recorded many times. The chain is built from TRBV19 and TRBJ1-1; D not resolved. This CDR3 is 13 amino acids long. Germline loops: CDR1 LNHDA, CDR2 SQIVND (reference sequence). The V and J ends lost 5 bases and 6 bases respectively, with 13 bases between them. In nucleotides, the CDR3 is TGTGCCAGTAGTTCTGGAGGGTCCGCTGAAGCTTTCTTT. Translation gives CASSSGGSAEAFF.

This chain connects TRBV20-1 to TRBJ1-2, with a weak D call TRBD1 (6 bases). The length of the CDR3 is 16 residues. CDR1 is DFQATT and CDR2 is SNEGSKA in the germline V gene (reference sequence). V dropped 0 bases and J dropped 8 bases, with 22 bases sitting between them. For the CDR3, the DNA is TGCAGTGCTAGAGACCCCAGCCACAGGGACTCGGGCGGCTACACCTTC. This gives the protein CSARDPSHRDSGGYTF.

This clonotype was seen many times. The rearrangement uses TRBV7-8 and TRBJ2-1, with 7 nucleotides matching TRBD2. With 1 base clipped from V and 5 bases from J, the junction kept 8 bases outside the gene matches. Germline CDR1 and CDR2: SGHVS and FQNEAQ. This CDR3 contains 16 residues. CDR3 amino acids: CASSLGEREVNNEQFF. For the CDR3, the DNA is TGTGCCAGCAGCTTAGGTGAGCGGGAAGTCAACAATGAGCAGTTCTTC.

CDR3 coding DNA: TGTGCCAGCAAGGGACGTAGCGGGATATACAATGAGCAGTTCTTC. Protein sequence: CASKGRSGIYNEQFF. The chain uses TRBV2 and TRBJ2-1; TRBD2 matches at 8 bases. Germline lookup yields CDR1 SNHLY and CDR2 FYNNEI. The CDR3 contains 15 residues. The trim removed 7 bases at V and 4 bases at J, leaving 9 bases unmatched.